A single sample is the source of the 5 T cell receptor beta chains below, sequenced in a study of CD8+CD57+ T cells in acquired aplastic anemia. Using genomic DNA as the template, TCR beta VDJ and CDR3 profiling was carried out. Each CDR3 protein is one row after TCRdb ran MiXCR on the reads. The sample lists hundreds of thousands of distinct CDR3 sequences; 45% to 65% were seen once. For sequencing, patients were chosen who had shown expansion of CD8+CD57+ cells by flow cytometry. Sequenced sample: sorted CD4+, CD8+, or CD8+CD57+ T cells (not recorded which) from PBMCs. The receptors originated from a human donor with aplastic anemia.

This clonotype was observed many times. V gene TRBV6-1 combines with J gene TRBJ2-2; TRBD2 is a possible D gene (5 bases). The ends were cut back, 6 bases at V and 4 bases at J, with 6 bases in the middle. Germline CDR1 and CDR2: MNHNS and SASEGT. This CDR3 is built from 12 residues. CDR3 coding DNA: TGTGCCAGCAGAGGGAGCACCGGGGAGCTGTTTTTT. It codes for CASRGSTGELFF.

The chain joins TRBV7-3 to TRBJ2-1; possible D gene TRBD1, 6 bases. The germline CDR1 and CDR2 sequences are SGHTA and FQGTGA. Trimming removed 11 bases at V and 1 base at J, with 12 bases between. CDR3 length: 13 amino acids. The CDR3 DNA is TGTGCCTGCTACAGGGCGTCCTACAATGAGCAGTTCTTC. Protein sequence: CACYRASYNEQFF.

The J gene is TRBJ1-1, the V gene TRBV12-3 or TRBV12-4; 7 bases fit TRBD1. This CDR3 contains 13 residues. V lost 8 bases to trimming and J lost 7 bases; unmatched junction nucleotides: 10. The DNA of the CDR3 is TGTGCCAGCGGTCAGGGGGGAACTAATGAAGCTTTCTTT. Translating gives CASGQGGTNEAFF.

This clonotype came up many times. The gene calls are TRBV7-9 and TRBJ2-1, with D unclear. CDR1 is SEHNR and CDR2 is FQNEAQ in the germline V gene (reference sequence). This CDR3 comprises 13 residues. The V gene lost 4 bases and the J gene lost 14 bases, with 18 bases spanning the gap. CDR3 region: CASSSYPGHLEFF. Here the CDR3 DNA reads TGTGCCAGCAGCTCTTACCCGGGCCACCTGGAGTTCTTC.

In this sample, this clonotype turned up many times. The chain employs TRBV25-1 and TRBJ1-6; TRBD1 aligns across 11 bases. Germline V gene data show CDR1 as MGHDK and CDR2 as SYGVNS. This CDR3 comprises 13 residues. V gave up 6 bases and J gave up 13 bases; unmatched junction bases: 5. In DNA form, the CDR3 reads TGTGCCAGCAGGGGACAGGGGGTTCGGCCCCTCCACTTT. Translating it yields CASRGQGVRPLHF.